This T cell receptor beta chain is drawn from a study of cytomegalovirus exposure and HLA in healthy donors. This clone was found once. Its cognate antigen is unknown. This CDR3 has 16 amino acids. Germline V gene data show CDR1 as SGHRS and CDR2 as YFSETQ. The ends lost 2 bases at V and 7 bases at J; junction bases unmatched: 11. With 60 Vbeta and 13 Jbeta primers, the PCR was carried out. The repertoire was sequenced with immunoSEQ multiplex PCR; TCRdb's copy has only in-frame clones and lacks some. The sample has around 190,000 clones; about 80% are singletons. Overall study results and limits: The records held CMV serostatus as the only immune exposure information. Productive rates of about 87% or about 30% were seen for most TCR beta V segments in an earlier analysis.

The sample was PBMCs. V gene TRBV5-1 combines with J gene TRBJ1-1; 10 positions agree with TRBD1. The receptor comes from a woman aged 40-49 years in good health and CMV-seronegative. This CDR3 is CASSLPGQGNKSEAFF. The DNA for the CDR3 is TGCGCCAGCAGCTTACCGGGACAGGGGAATAAAAGTGAAGCTTTCTTT.